This TCR beta chain originates from a study of vaccination and CD4 T cells after COVID-19. Study-wide context: The convalescent group had six males, four females, seven Caucasians, two Asians, one multiracial.

As to this clonotype: Its antigen remains unidentified.

Treatment noted: roughly 10-day PBMC culture with coronavirus spike peptide pools or control peptides (ViraFEST assay). CDR3 length: 13 amino acids. CDR1 LNHDA and CDR2 SQIVND come from the germline V gene (reference sequence). V was pared by 10 bases and J by 5 bases, with 17 bases between. Sequencing of the DNA from cultured CD4+ T cells was carried out with the Oncomine TCR Beta short-read assay. TCRdb re-analysed the PCR reads in MiXCR, keeping a single row per CDR3 protein. In the table there are 17,000 or so distinct CDR3 sequences, just under 55% of which are singletons. The chain combines TRBV19 with TRBJ2-5; D is unclear. This receptor was identified in a human donor who had recovered from COVID-19. Sequencing was performed on CD4+ T cells from blood, cultured in vitro. The CDR3 region has the DNA TGTGCCACCCGGGCCCCAGGTTCTGAGACCCAGTACTTC. As protein: CATRAPGSETQYF.